The TCR beta chain described here comes from a study of cytotoxic CD8 clonotypes in ibrutinib-treated CLL. Study outcomes and limitations: Public clonotypes, rarely seen, contracted or held steady on treatment. Exceeding age-matched healthy donors, baseline clonality also tracked the counts of circulating CD8+ T cells.

Investigators sought sequencing depths of between 1 in 200,000 and 1 in 1 million T cells. Assay used: immunoSEQ multiplex PCR; TCRdb lists only in-frame clones, some missing. The sample contains 330,000 or so clones, 60% to 80% of which appear only once. In the case of this clone: As yet, its antigen is unknown.

This sample comprised PBMCs, obtained after 36 months of ibrutinib treatment. This sequence originates from a human donor with chronic lymphocytic leukemia.

CDR3 protein: CASRTGNEQFF. The DNA of the CDR3 is TGCGCCAGCAGAACAGGGAATGAGCAGTTCTTC. The chain joins TRBV5-1 to TRBJ2-1; D is possibly TRBD1 (6 bases). V was trimmed by 5 bases and J by 7 bases, leaving 7 bases between them. Germline values: CDR1 SGHRS, CDR2 YFSETQ. This CDR3 is built from 11 residues.